The source of this TCR beta chain is a study of blood T cell repertoires in COVID-19 (TCRdb year 2020). About the study as a whole: The collaborator samples originated in the United States, Italy and Spain and spanned the acute and convalescent phases of COVID-19. The material from the prospective study consisted of cDNA or gDNA derived from T cells, B-cell-depleted T cells, or PBMCs. The dataset comprised deeply sampled blood TCRbeta repertoires from subjects exposed to, actively infected with, or recovered from COVID-19. A freely available public database, intended as a resource for researchers studying the immune response to SARS-CoV-2, is where the repertoires were released. The samples were drawn from two sources: the first 160 participants of the ongoing ImmuneRACE study, and about 1,300 subjects contributed by 6 global collaborators. The sample metadata nearly always contained a de-identified subject ID, COVID-19 status, age in years and sex. Where available, HLA class I and class II types were taken from metadata supplied by the sample provider and were not determined by assay-based typing. What the authors observed across the whole study: Clinical and demographic metadata were provided uncurated, with the amount varying by source and participant.

The germline V gene encodes CDR1 SGHTA and CDR2 FQGNSA. Including the terminal cysteine and phenylalanine, the CDR3 comprises 15 residues. Just the 45-base CDR3 DNA is kept, in frame starting at base 1. The germline V end is reduced by 3 bases and the J end by 4 bases; junction bases left unmatched: 8. The immunoSEQ Assay, a bias-controlled multiplex PCR, was used to amplify TCRbeta CDR3 regions from genomic DNA. The original pipeline was this. The number of nucleated cells in each sample was estimated from the amplification of reference gene primers within the assay. To quantify the absolute abundance of each unique TCRbeta CDR3 rearrangement, sequence reads were collapsed and filtered. Productive Simpson clonality was computed per sample as the square root of Simpson's diversity index over productive rearrangements. Entries here come from immuneACCESS through TCRdb and include only in-frame sequences with V and J called. Some clones fail to appear in such tables; in the studies checked, an unresolved V gene covers under half of the shortfall, and the cause of the remainder is unknown. Clone size and the V and J calls come from that table; the DNA yielded D and trimming. This sample holds roughly 200,000 clones; roughly four fifths were observed only once. The ten largest make up about 4.5% of the sample.

Each collaborating institution followed its own protocols to collect whole blood in K2EDTA tubes. For TCRbeta analysis, collaborators shipped samples as frozen whole blood, isolated PBMCs, or DNA extracted from either of those sample types. As concerns this clone: The specificity of this receptor is unknown. No per-base quality is available; no much larger clone lies one base away.

This TCR derives from a man aged 45 to 65 with active or convalescent COVID-19. The chain uses TRBV7-2 and TRBJ1-2, and TRBD1 aligns with 7 junction nucleotides. The sample consisted of peripheral blood. CDR3 loop: CASSLYRGLGYGYTF. The DNA is as follows: TGTGCCAGCAGCTTGTACAGGGGTCTTGGCTATGGCTACACCTTC.